The present entry profiles one T cell receptor beta chain with its context. What it binds is unknown. This sample is drawn from a study of identical twins. The study, taken as a whole, reports: For out-of-frame alpha sequences shared by twins, low generation probability was in excess. Twin sharing of out-of-frame TCR alpha was underestimated by models in monozygotic pairs. In beta out-of-frame sequences, the excess sharing between twins was weaker. Zero-insertion analyses were open to partial confounding by invariant MAIT and iNKT cells.

The V gene end was trimmed by 4 bases and the J gene end by 2 bases; junction bases not matched to a gene: 7. The CDR3 runs 16 residues. Looked up from germline, CDR1 is SGHRS and CDR2 is YFSETQ. TCRdb reprocessed the 5' RACE reads with MiXCR, giving one entry per CDR3 protein. This table has about 890,000 distinct CDR3 sequences, around 12% appearing once. The same data also went into a second study, on yellow fever vaccine responses in identical twins.

The clonotype was recovered from a woman aged 18-30 years in good health. Sequenced input: PBMCs. The chain recombines TRBV5-1 with TRBJ2-5; TRBD2 matches 11 bases. CDR3 loop: CASSPRLAGLQETQYF. The CDR3 DNA sequence: TGCGCCAGCAGCCCAAGACTAGCGGGGCTACAAGAGACCCAGTACTTC.